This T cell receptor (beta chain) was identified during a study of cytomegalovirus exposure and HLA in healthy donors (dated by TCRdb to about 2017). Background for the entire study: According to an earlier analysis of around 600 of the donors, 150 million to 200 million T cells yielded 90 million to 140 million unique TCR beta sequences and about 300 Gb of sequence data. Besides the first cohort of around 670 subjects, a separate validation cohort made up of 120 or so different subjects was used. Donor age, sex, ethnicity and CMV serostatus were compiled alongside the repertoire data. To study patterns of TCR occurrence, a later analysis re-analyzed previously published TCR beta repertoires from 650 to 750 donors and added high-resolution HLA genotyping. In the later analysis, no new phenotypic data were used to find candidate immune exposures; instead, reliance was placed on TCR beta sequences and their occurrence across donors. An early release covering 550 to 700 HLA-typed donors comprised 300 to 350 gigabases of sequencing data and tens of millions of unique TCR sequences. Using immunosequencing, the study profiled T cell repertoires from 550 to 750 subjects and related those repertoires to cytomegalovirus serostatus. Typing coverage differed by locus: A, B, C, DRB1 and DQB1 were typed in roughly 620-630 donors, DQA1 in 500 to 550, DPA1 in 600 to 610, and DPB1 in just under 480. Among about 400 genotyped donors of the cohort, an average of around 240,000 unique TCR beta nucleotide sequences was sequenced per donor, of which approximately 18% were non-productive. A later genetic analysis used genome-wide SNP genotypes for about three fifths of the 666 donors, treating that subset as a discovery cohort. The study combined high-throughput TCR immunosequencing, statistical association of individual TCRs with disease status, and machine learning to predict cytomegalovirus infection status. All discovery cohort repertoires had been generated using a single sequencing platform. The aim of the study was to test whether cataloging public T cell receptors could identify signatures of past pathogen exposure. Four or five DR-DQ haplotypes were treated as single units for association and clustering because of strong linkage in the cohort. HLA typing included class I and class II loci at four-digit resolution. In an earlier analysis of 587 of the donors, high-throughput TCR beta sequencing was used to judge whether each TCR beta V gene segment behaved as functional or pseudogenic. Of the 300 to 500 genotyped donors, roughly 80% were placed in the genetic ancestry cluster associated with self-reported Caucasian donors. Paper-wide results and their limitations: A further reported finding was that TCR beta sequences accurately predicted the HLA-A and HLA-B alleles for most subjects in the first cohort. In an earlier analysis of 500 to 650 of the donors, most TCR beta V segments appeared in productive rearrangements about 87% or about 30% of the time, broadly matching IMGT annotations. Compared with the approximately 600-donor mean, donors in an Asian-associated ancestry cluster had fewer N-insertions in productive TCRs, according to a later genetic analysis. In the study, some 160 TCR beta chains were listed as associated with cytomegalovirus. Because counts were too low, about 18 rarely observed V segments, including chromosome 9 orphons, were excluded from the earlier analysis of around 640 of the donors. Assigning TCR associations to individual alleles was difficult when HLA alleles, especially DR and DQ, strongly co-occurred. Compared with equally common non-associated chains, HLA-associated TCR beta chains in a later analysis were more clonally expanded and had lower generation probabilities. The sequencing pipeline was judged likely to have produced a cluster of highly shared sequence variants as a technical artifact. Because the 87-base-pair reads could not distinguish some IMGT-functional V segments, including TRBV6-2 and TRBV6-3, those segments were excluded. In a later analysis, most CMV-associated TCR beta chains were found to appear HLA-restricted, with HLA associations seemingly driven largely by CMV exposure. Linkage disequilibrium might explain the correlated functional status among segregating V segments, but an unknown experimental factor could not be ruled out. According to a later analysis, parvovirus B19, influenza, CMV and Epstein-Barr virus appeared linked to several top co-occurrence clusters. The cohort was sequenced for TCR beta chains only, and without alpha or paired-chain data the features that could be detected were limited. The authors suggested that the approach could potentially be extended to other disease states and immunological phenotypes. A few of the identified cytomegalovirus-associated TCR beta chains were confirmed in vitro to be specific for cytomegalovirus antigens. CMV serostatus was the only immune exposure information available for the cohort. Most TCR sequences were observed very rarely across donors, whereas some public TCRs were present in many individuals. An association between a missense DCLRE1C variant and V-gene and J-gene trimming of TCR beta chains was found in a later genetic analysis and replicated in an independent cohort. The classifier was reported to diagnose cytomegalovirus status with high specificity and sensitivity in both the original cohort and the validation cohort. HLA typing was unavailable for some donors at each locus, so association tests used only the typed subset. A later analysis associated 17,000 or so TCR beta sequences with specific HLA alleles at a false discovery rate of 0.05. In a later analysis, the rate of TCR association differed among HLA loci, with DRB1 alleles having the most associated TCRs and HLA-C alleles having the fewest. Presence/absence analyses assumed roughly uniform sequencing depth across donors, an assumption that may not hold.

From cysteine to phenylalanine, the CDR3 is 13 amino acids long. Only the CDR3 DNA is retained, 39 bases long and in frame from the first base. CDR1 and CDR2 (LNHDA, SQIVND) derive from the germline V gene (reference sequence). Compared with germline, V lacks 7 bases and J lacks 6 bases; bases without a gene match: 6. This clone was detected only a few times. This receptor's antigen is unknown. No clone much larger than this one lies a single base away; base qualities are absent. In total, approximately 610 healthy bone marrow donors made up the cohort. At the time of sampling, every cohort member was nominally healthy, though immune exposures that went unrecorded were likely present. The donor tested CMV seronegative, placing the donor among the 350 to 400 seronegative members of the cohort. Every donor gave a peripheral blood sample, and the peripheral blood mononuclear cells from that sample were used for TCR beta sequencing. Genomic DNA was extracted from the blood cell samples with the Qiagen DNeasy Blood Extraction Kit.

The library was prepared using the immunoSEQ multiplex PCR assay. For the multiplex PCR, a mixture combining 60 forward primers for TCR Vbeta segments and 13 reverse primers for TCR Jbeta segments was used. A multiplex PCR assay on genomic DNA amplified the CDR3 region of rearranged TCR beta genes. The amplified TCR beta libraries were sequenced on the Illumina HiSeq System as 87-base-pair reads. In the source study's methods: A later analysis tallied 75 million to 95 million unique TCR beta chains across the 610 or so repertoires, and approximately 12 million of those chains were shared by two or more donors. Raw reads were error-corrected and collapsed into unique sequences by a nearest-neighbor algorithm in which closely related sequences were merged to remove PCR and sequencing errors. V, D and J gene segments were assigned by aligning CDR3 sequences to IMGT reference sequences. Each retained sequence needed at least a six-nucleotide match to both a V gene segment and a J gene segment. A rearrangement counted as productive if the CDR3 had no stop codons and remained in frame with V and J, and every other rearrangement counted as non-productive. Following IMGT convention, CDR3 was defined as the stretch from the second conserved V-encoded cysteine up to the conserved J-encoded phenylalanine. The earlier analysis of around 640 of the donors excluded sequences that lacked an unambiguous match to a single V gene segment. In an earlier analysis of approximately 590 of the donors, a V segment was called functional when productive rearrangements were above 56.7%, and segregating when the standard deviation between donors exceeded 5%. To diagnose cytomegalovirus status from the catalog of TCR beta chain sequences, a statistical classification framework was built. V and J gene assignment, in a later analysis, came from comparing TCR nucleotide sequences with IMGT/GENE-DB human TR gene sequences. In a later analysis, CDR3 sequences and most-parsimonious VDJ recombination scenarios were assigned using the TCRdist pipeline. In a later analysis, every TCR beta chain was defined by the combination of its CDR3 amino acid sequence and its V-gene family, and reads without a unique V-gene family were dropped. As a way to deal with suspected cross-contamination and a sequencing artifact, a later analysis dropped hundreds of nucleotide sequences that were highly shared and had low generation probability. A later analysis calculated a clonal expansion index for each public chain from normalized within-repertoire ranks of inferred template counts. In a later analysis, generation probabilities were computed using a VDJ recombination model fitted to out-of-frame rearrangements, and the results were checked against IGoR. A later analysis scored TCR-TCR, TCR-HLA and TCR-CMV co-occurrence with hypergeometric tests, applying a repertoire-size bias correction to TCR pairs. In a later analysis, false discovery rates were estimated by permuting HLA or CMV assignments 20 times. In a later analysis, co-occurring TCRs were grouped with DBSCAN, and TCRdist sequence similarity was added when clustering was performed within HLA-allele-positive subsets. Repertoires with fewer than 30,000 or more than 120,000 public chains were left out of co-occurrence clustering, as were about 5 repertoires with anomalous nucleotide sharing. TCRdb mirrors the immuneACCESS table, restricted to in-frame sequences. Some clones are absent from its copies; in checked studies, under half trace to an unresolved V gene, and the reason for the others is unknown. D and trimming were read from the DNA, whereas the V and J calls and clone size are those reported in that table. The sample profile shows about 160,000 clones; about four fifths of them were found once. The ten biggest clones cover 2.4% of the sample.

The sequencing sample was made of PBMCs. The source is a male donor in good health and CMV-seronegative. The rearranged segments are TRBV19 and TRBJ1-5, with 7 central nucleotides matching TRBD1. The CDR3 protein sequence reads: CASIGQEFQPQHF. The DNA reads TGTGCCAGTATTGGACAGGAATTTCAGCCCCAGCATTTT.